The 21 T cell receptor beta chains below all came from one sample that was sequenced in a study of graft-versus-host responses after intestinal transplantation. The protocol was immunoSEQ multiplex PCR, while the TCRdb copy is restricted to in-frame clones and leaves out a portion. The table lists over 100,000 clones, 90% to 95% of them singletons. Their antigens remain unidentified. The sequencing used unstimulated CD4+ T cells sorted from spleen or lymph node cells, collected before intestinal transplant. These receptors were collected from a human donor who received an intestinal transplant.

J is TRBJ1-3 and V is TRBV28; no reliable D call. The CDR3 sequence is 14 residues long. The V end lost 5 bases, the J end lost 0 bases, and 8 bases lay between the germline ends. The germline gives CDR1 MDHEN, CDR2 SYDVKM. CDR3 region: CASSLGPSGNTIYF. The CDR3 nucleotides read TGTGCCAGCAGTCTAGGACCCTCTGGAAACACCATATATTTT.

This chain links TRBV5-1 with TRBJ2-3, with 9 nucleotides matching TRBD2. V was pared by 4 bases and J by 4 bases, with 16 bases of the junction left unmatched. This CDR3 contains 18 residues. The V gene's germline CDR1 is SGHRS and CDR2 YFSETQ. CDR3 region: CASSAGNLAGGRPDTQYF. CDR3 nucleotide sequence: TGCGCCAGCAGCGCCGGCAACCTTGCGGGAGGGCGCCCAGATACGCAGTATTTT.

CDR3 region: CASSLQGARSYEQYF. The CDR3 DNA reads TGCGCCAGCAGTCTCCAGGGGGCGCGTTCCTACGAGCAGTACTTC. The rearrangement uses TRBV5-1 and TRBJ2-7; 8 nucleotides line up with TRBD1. The CDR3 covers 15 residues. The germline V gene encodes CDR1 SGHRS and CDR2 YFSETQ. V was pared by 5 bases and J by 1 base, with 8 bases of the junction left unmatched.

This rearrangement joins TRBV11-2 to TRBJ1-2; D gene uncertain. Trimming pared 5 bases from V and 7 bases from J, leaving 17 bases between. This CDR3 has 14 residues. The germline V gene has CDR1 SGHAT and CDR2 FQNNGV. The CDR3 loop is CASSRGGSAGGYTF. The CDR3 DNA reads TGTGCCAGCAGCCGAGGCGGATCAGCTGGTGGCTACACCTTC.

The chain links TRBV2 to TRBJ2-7; 16 bases match TRBD2. The V gene end was trimmed by 6 bases and the J gene end by 3 bases; junction bases not matched to a gene: 8. Germline V gives CDR1 SNHLY, CDR2 FYNNEI. The CDR3 extends over 17 amino acids. The CDR3 reads CASRAGTSGRGVYEQYF. CDR3 bases: TGTGCCAGCAGGGCCGGGACTAGCGGGAGGGGAGTCTACGAGCAGTACTTC.

This chain joins TRBV7-3 and TRBJ2-4, with a possible D match to TRBD1 (5 bases). The V gene lost 5 bases and the J gene lost 3 bases, with 17 bases spanning the gap. The germline V gene encodes CDR1 SGHTA and CDR2 FQGTGA. The length of the CDR3 is 16 residues. CDR3 protein: CASSIRIGVGKNIQYF. Written as DNA, the CDR3 is TGTGCCAGCAGCATCCGGATAGGGGTGGGCAAAAACATTCAGTACTTC.

The chain is built from TRBV6-6 and TRBJ1-2; 7 positions match TRBD1. The CDR3 covers 15 residues. Germline V gene data show CDR1 as MNHNY and CDR2 as SVGAGI (reference sequence). The V segment lost 5 bases and the J segment 8 bases; nucleotides outside the gene matches: 14. Here the CDR3 reads CASSGPHRGGSGYTF. For the CDR3, the DNA is TGTGCCAGCAGTGGCCCGCACAGGGGAGGGAGCGGCTACACCTTC.

This rearrangement joins TRBV5-1 to TRBJ2-7; TRBD1 aligns across 8 bases. The germline V gene has CDR1 SGHRS and CDR2 YFSETQ. Trimming at V came to 4 bases and at J to 1 base, leaving 4 bases not matched to a gene. The CDR3 runs to 14 residues. This CDR3 is CASSPRQGSYEQYF. In DNA, the CDR3 is TGCGCCAGCAGCCCCCGACAGGGGTCCTACGAGCAGTACTTC.

The chain links TRBV7-8 to TRBJ1-2, with D unresolved. With 4 bases removed from V and 2 bases from J, the gap between germline ends came to 11 bases. The CDR3 runs to 14 residues. CDR1 is SGHVS, CDR2 FQNEAQ, per germline. The CDR3 is CASSSPSDNYGYTF. CDR3 DNA: TGTGCCAGCAGCTCCCCCTCGGACAACTATGGCTACACCTTC.

The DNA for the CDR3 is TGTGCCAGCAGCCGAGATGGTCACGAGCAGTACTTC. Its protein is CASSRDGHEQYF. The chain joins TRBV14 to TRBJ2-7, with D uncertain. V was cut by 4 bases and J by 5 bases, with 9 bases left in between. Germline V CDR1 and CDR2: SGHDN, FVKESK. This CDR3 has 12 amino acids. Drawing the rest from reference TRBV14 and TRBJ2-7, the complete variable domain is EAGVTQFPSHSVIEKGQTVTLRCDPISGHDNLYWYRRVMGKEIKFLLHFVKESKQDESGMPNNRFLAERTGGTYSTLKVQPAELEDSGVYFCASSRDGHEQYFGPGTRLTVT.

The CDR3 region is CASSRSGSNQPQHF. DNA for the CDR3: TGTGCCAGCAGTCGGTCGGGTAGCAATCAGCCCCAGCATTTT. J is TRBJ1-5 and V is TRBV28; D unresolved. The CDR3 runs to 14 residues. Germline CDR1 is MDHEN and CDR2 is SYDVKM. Trimming took off 5 bases at V and 0 bases at J, with 8 bases between the two ends.

The chain couples TRBV19 to TRBJ1-5; TRBD1 matches 9 bases. The germline V gene has CDR1 LNHDA and CDR2 SQIVND (reference sequence). The CDR3 loop spans 13 amino acids. After removal of 8 bases from V and 5 bases from J, the junction contained 4 bases not matched to a gene. The CDR3 loop is CASARTGDQPQHF. Here the CDR3 DNA reads TGTGCCAGTGCACGGACAGGGGATCAGCCCCAGCATTTT.

In nucleotides, the CDR3 is TGTGCCAGCAGCGTAGTGACTAGCGGGAGCTCCAGGGAGCTGTTTTTT. Its protein product is CASSVVTSGSSRELFF. The chain uses TRBV9 and TRBJ2-2, with 12 bases identical to TRBD2. Germline CDR1 is SGDLS and CDR2 is YYNGEE. The CDR3 length is 16 residues. Trimming removed 0 bases from V and 9 bases from J; junction bases left unmatched: 6. Supplemented by reference TRBV9 and TRBJ2-2, the full variable domain reads DSGVTQTPKHLITATGQRVTLRCSPRSGDLSVYWYQQSLDQGLQFLIQYYNGEERAKGNILERFSAQQFPDLHSELNLSSLELGDSALYFCASSVVTSGSSRELFFGEGSRLTVL.

V gene TRBV6-4 combines with J gene TRBJ1-1; unclear D gene. The CDR3 is made up of 15 amino acids. Trimming shortened V by 6 bases and J by 5 bases, and 19 bases separated the two germline ends. Looked up from germline, CDR1 is MRHNA and CDR2 is SNTAGT. This chain's CDR3 is CASSASGELWTEAFF. The CDR3 DNA sequence: TGTGCCAGCAGCGCCTCAGGAGAACTTTGGACTGAAGCTTTCTTT.

The count of this clone is one. The rearrangement links TRBV5-6 to TRBJ1-4; 7 bases line up with TRBD1. The J segment lost 0 bases and the V segment lost 2 bases, leaving 1 base of the junction unmatched. The CDR3 has 15 residues. Germline V gene sequence: CDR1 SGHDT, CDR2 YYEEEE. The CDR3 loop reads CASSLTGATNEKLFF. CDR3 nucleotides: TGTGCCAGCAGCTTAACAGGGGCAACTAATGAAAAACTGTTTTTT.

This chain links TRBV25-1 with TRBJ1-2; D uncertain. The CDR3 is made up of 14 amino acids. Germline V lookup: CDR1 MGHDK, CDR2 SYGVNS. Trimming shortened V by 6 bases and J by 4 bases, and 15 bases separated the two germline ends. CDR3 protein: CASSGRRHSYGYTF. The CDR3 DNA reads as TGTGCCAGCAGCGGGCGGCGGCACTCCTATGGCTACACCTTC.

V and J are TRBV6-5 and TRBJ1-2; TRBD1 matches 11 bases. V shed 6 bases and J 4 bases; nucleotides not matched to a gene: 4. Germline loops: CDR1 MNHEY, CDR2 SVGAGI. This CDR3 is built from 14 residues. The CDR3 DNA is TGTGCCAGCAGAACCGGGACAGGGGGCTATGGCTACACCTTC. This gives the protein CASRTGTGGYGYTF.

This chain uses TRBV27 with TRBJ2-1; TRBD1 matches 11 bases. CDR3 length: 15 amino acids. Germline loops: CDR1 MNHEY, CDR2 SMNVEV (reference sequence). J lost 9 bases, V lost 6 bases, and 10 bases had no gene match. The CDR3 DNA reads as TGTGCCAGCAGCCCAAGGACAGGGGGCGGGGGTGAGCAGTTCTTC. This encodes CASSPRTGGGGEQFF.

The V call is TRBV4-2, the J call TRBJ2-3; TRBD1 matches 8 bases. Losses at the gene ends were 1 base for V and 1 base for J; bases not matched to a gene: 4. Germline values: CDR1 LGHNA, CDR2 YNFKEQ. The CDR3 totals 16 residues. CDR3 sequence (DNA): TGTGCCAGCAGCCAAGTTGGACAGGGAGGCACAGATACGCAGTATTTT. Its translation: CASSQVGQGGTDTQYF.

This clone was observed a single time. The V gene is TRBV28, the J gene TRBJ1-1; 11 nucleotides match TRBD1. The CDR3 has 15 amino acids. CDR1 is MDHEN and CDR2 is SYDVKM in the germline V gene. Germline trimming cut 2 bases from V and 5 bases from J; bases unmatched to any gene: 4. The CDR3 sequence: CASSLMGTGGTEAFF. DNA for the CDR3: TGTGCCAGCAGTTTAATGGGGACAGGGGGGACTGAAGCTTTCTTT.

The V and J genes are TRBV10-3 and TRBJ2-6, with 8 bases matching TRBD1. This CDR3 region has 16 residues. Looked up from germline, CDR1 is ENHRY and CDR2 is SYGVKD. With 6 bases clipped from V and 2 bases from J, the junction kept 6 bases outside the gene matches. The CDR3 sequence: CAISGQGHAGANVLTF. The CDR3 DNA follows: TGTGCCATCAGCGGACAGGGACATGCTGGGGCCAACGTCCTGACTTTC.